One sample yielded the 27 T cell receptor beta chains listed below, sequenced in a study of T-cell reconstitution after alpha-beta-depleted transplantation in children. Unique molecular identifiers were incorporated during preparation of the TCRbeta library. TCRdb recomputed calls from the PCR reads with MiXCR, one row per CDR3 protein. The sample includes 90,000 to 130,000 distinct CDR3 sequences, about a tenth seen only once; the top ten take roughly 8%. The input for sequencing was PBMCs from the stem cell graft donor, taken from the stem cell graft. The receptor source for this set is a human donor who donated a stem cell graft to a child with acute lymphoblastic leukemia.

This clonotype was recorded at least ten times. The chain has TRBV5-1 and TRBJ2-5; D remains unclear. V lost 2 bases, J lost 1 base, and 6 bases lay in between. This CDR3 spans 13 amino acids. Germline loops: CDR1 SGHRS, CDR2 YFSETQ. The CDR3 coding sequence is TGCGCCAGCAGCTTTGGCAGCCAAGAGACCCAGTACTTC. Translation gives CASSFGSQETQYF.

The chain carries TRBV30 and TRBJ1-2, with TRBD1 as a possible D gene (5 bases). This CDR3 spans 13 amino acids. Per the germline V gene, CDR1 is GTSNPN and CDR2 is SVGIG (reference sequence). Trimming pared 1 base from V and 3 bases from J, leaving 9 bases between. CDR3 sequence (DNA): TGTGCCTGGAGTGGCAGGGCCGACTATGGCTACACCTTC. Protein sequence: CAWSGRADYGYTF. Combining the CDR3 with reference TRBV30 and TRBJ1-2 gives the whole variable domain SQTIHQWPATLVQPVGSPLSLECTVEGTSNPNLYWYRQAAGRGLQLLFYSVGIGQISSEVPQNLSASRPQDRQFILSSKKLLLSDSGFYLCAWSGRADYGYTFGSGTRLTVV.

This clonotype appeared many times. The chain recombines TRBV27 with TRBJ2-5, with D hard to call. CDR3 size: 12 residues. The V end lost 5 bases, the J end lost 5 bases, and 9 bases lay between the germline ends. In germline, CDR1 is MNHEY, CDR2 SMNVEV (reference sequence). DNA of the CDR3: TGTGCCAGCAGTCCAATCGGGGAGACCCAGTACTTC. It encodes CASSPIGETQYF.

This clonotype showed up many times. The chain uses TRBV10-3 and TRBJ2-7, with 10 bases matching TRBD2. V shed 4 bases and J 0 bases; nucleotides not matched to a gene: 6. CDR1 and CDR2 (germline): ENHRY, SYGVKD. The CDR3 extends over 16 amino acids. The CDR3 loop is CAISVTSGTFSYEQYF. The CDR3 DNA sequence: TGTGCCATCAGTGTAACTAGCGGGACGTTCTCCTACGAGCAGTACTTC.

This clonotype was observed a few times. In nucleotides, the CDR3 is TGTGCCAGCAGGATTGGCCCGGGACAGGCGGCCTATGGCTACACCTTC. Translated, it gives CASRIGPGQAAYGYTF. V gene TRBV5-4 combines with J gene TRBJ1-2; 8 bases match TRBD1. With 5 bases clipped from V and 4 bases from J, the junction kept 13 bases outside the gene matches. This CDR3 has 16 residues. Germline CDR1 reads SGHNT; CDR2 reads YYREEE (reference sequence).

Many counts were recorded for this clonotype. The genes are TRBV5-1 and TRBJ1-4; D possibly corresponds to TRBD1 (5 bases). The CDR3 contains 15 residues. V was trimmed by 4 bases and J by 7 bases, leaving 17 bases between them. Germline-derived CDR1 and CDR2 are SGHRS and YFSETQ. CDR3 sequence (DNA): TGCGCCAGCAGCCCGGGGACGGTTATTATTGAAAAACTGTTTTTT. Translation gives CASSPGTVIIEKLFF.

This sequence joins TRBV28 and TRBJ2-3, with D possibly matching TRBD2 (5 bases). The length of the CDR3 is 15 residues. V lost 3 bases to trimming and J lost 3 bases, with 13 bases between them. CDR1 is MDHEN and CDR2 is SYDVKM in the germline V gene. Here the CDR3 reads CASSLSRDPTDTQYF. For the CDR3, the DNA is TGTGCCAGCAGTTTGAGTCGGGATCCGACAGATACGCAGTATTTT.

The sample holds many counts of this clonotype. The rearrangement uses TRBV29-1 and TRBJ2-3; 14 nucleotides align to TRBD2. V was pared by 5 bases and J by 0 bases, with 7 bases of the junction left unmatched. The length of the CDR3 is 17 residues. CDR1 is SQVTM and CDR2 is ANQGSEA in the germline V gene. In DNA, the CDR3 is TGCAGCGTTCCCGGGACTAGCGGGGGCTTGAGCACAGATACGCAGTATTTT. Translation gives CSVPGTSGGLSTDTQYF.

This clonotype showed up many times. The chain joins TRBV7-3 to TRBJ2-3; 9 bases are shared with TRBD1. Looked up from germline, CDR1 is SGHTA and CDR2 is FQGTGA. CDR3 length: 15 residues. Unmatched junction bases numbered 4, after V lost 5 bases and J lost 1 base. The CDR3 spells CASSPGTGRTDTQYF. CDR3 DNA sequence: TGTGCCAGCAGCCCCGGGACAGGGCGCACAGATACGCAGTATTTT.

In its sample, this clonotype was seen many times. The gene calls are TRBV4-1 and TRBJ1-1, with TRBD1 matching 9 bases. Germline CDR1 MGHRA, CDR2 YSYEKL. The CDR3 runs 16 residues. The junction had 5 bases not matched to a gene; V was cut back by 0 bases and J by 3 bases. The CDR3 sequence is CASSQDPRQGDTEAFF. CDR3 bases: TGCGCCAGCAGCCAAGACCCACGACAGGGGGACACTGAAGCTTTCTTT.

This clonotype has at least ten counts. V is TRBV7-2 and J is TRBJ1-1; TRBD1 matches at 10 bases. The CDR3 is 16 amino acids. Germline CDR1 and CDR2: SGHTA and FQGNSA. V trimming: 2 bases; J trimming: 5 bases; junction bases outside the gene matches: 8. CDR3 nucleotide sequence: TGTGCCAGCAGCTTACCCAAGGGACAGGGGAGGACTGAAGCTTTCTTT. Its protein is CASSLPKGQGRTEAFF.

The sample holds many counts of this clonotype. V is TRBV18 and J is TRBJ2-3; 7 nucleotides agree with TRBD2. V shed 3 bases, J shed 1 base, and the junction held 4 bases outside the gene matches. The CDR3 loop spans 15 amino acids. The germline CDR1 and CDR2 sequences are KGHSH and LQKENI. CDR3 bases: TGTGCCAGCTCACCCCGGCTAGCGGGCACAGATACGCAGTATTTT. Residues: CASSPRLAGTDTQYF.

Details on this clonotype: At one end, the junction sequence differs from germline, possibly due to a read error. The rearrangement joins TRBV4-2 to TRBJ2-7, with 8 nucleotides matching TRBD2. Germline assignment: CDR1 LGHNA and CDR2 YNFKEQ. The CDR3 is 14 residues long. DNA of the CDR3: TGTGCCATCAGCCCCGGCGGGGGGTCCTACGAGCAGTACTTC. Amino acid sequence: CAISPGGGSYEQYF.

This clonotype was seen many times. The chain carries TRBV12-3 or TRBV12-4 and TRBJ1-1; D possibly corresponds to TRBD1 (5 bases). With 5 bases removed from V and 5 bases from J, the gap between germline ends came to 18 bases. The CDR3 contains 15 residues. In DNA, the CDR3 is TGTGCCAGCAGTAACCGGGGCCGGGGGAAGACTGAAGCTTTCTTT. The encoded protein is CASSNRGRGKTEAFF.

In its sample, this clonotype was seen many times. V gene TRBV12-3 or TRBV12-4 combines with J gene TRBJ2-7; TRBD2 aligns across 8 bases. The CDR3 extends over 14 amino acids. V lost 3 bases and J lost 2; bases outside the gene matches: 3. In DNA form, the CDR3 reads TGTGCCAGCAGTTTTCGGGGGGGTGCCTACGAGCAGTACTTC. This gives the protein CASSFRGGAYEQYF.

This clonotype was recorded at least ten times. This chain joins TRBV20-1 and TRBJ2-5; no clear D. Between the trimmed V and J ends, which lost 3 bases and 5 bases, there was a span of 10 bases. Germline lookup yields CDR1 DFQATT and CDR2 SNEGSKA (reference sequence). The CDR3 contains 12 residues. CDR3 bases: TGCAGTGCTAGCCCTGGGTCCGAGACCCAGTACTTC. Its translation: CSASPGSETQYF.

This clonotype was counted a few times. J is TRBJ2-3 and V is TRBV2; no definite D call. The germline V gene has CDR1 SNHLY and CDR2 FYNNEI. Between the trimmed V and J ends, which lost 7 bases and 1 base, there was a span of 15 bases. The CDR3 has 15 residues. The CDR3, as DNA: TGTGCCAGCACCCCTGAGCGAGCACGCACAGATACGCAGTATTTT. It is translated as CASTPERARTDTQYF.

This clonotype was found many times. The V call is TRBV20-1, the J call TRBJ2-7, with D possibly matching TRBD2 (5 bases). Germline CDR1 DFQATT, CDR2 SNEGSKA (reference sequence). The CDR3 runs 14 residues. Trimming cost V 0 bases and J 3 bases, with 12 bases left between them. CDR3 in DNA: TGCAGTGCTAGAGATGGAGTCGGGAACTACGAGCAGTACTTC. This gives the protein CSARDGVGNYEQYF.

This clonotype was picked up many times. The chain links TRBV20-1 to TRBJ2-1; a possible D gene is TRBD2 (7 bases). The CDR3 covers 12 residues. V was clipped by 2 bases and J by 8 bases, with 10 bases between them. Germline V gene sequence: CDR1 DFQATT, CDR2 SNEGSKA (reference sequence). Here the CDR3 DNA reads TGCAGTGCTAGATCGGGGGGCTATGAGCAGTTCTTC. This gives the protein CSARSGGYEQFF.

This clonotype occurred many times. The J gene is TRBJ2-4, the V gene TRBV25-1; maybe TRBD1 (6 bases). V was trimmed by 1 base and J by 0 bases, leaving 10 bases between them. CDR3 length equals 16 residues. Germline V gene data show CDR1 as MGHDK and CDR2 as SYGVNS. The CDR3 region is CASSELDSLAKNIQYF. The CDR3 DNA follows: TGTGCCAGCAGTGAATTGGACAGCTTAGCCAAAAACATTCAGTACTTC.

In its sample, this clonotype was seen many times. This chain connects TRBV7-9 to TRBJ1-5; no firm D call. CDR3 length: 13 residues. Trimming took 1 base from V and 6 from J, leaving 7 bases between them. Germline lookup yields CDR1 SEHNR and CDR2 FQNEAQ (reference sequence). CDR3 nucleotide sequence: TGTGCCAGCAGCTTAGTTTCTAGTCAGCCCCAGCATTTT. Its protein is CASSLVSSQPQHF.

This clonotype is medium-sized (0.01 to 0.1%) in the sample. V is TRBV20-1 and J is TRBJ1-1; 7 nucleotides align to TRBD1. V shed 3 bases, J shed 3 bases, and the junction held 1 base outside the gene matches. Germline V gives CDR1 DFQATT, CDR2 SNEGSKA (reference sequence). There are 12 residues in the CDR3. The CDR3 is CSASDRDTEAFF. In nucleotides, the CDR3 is TGCAGTGCTAGCGACAGGGACACTGAAGCTTTCTTT.

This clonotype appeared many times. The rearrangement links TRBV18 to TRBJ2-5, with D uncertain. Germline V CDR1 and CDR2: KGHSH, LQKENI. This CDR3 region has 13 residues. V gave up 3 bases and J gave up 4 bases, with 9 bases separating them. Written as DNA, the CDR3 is TGTGCCAGCTCACCGGGTGGTGGAGAGACCCAGTACTTC. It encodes CASSPGGGETQYF.

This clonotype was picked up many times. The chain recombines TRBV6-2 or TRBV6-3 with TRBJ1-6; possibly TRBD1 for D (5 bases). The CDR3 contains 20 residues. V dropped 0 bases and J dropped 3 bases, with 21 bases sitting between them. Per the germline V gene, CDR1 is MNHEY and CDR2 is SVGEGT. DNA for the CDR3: TGTGCCAGCAGTTACTCGAGTTACCTTGGGACCAAATTCTATAATTCACCCCTCCACTTT. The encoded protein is CASSYSSYLGTKFYNSPLHF.

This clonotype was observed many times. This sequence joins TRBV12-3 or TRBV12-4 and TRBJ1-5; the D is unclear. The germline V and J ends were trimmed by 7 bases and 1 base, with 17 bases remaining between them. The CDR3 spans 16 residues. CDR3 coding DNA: TGTGCCAGCACTCTTTCGCTGGTAGGAAGCAATCAGCCCCAGCATTTT. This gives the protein CASTLSLVGSNQPQHF.

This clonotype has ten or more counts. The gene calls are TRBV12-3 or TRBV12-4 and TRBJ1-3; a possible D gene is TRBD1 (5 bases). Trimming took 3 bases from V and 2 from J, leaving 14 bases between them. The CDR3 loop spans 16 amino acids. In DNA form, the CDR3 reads TGTGCCAGCAGTTTCGGGGATTCGGGGGCTGGAAACACCATATATTTT. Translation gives CASSFGDSGAGNTIYF.

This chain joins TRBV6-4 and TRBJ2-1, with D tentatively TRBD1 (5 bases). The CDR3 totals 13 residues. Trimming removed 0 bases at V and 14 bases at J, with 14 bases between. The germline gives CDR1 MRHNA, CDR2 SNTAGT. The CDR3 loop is CASSDSSSAGKFF. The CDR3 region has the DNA TGTGCCAGCAGTGACTCGAGTTCGGCAGGGAAGTTCTTC.